This T cell receptor beta chain was documented in a study of cytomegalovirus exposure and HLA in healthy donors. The PCR made use of 60 Vbeta and 13 Jbeta primers. The repertoire was sequenced with immunoSEQ multiplex PCR; TCRdb's copy has only in-frame clones and lacks some. Recorded for this sample: 130,000 or so clones. The CDR3 is 16 amino acids. J lost 3 bases, V lost 0 bases, and 8 bases had no gene match. The germline V gene has CDR1 SGHAT and CDR2 FQNNGV. This clonotype was obtained from an older woman in good health and CMV-seronegative. The chain uses TRBV11-2 and TRBJ2-7; TRBD2 agrees at 7 bases. Sequenced: PBMCs. As DNA, the CDR3 is TGTGCCAGCAGCTTAGATTGGACTAGTTGGGTCTACGAGCAGTACTTC. Residues: CASSLDWTSWVYEQYF.